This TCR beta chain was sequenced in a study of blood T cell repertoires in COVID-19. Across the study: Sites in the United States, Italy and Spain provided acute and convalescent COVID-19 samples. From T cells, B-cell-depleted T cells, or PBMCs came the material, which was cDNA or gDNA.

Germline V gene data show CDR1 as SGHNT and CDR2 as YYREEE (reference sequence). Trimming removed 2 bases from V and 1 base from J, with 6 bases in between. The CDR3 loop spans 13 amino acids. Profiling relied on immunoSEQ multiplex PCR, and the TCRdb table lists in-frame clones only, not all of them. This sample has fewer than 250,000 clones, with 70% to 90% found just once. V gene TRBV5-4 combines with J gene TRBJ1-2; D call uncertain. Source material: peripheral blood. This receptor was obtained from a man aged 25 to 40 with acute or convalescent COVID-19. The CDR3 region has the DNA TGTGCCAGCAGCTTAAATAATAACTATGGCTACACCTTC. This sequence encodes CASSLNNNYGYTF.